Reported below is one T cell receptor beta chain. The antigen remains undetermined. The data originate from a study of cytomegalovirus exposure and HLA in healthy donors. Unrecorded immune exposure was likely among donors, who were nominally healthy when sampled. PCR was performed using 60 Vbeta and 13 Jbeta primers. Profiling relied on immunoSEQ multiplex PCR, and the TCRdb table lists in-frame clones only, not all of them. The sample shows 85,000 to 100,000 clones, 81% of them seen only once. CDR3 length: 15 residues. V lost 0 bases and J 5 bases, leaving 11 bases between the germline ends. Germline CDR1 is SGHRS and CDR2 is YFSETQ. Study findings and constraints: Accurate prediction of HLA-A and HLA-B alleles (for most subjects) was reportedly achieved from TCR beta sequences. Later analysis associated a missense DCLRE1C variant with TCR beta V- and J-gene trimming.

The source is a girl aged 2-10 years in good health and CMV-seropositive. Material for sequencing was PBMCs. This chain uses TRBV5-1 with TRBJ2-2; a possible D gene is TRBD2 (6 bases). CDR3 nucleotide sequence: TGCGCCAGCAGCTTGGTGGGACTCTGGACCGGGGAGCTGTTTTTT. Translation gives CASSLVGLWTGELFF.